This T cell receptor (beta chain) is drawn from a study of technical replicates of blood from a few donors. The CDR3 length is 16 residues. Per the germline V gene, CDR1 is LGHNA and CDR2 is YNFKEQ. The V end lost 6 bases, the J end lost 2 bases, and 20 bases lay between the germline ends. The method was immunoSEQ multiplex PCR; TCRdb's version includes in-frame clones alone and lacks a portion of them. The sample has tens of thousands of clones; 80% to 95% are singletons. The sample taken for sequencing was PBMCs. The receptor was isolated from a human donor in good health. Some clones in this sample may be carry-over from other donors' samples. V and J are TRBV4-2 and TRBJ2-7; D is possibly TRBD1 (6 bases). CDR3: CASSQQGNRQTYEQYF. CDR3 bases: TGTGCCAGCAGTCAACAGGGCAACAGGCAAACCTACGAGCAGTACTTC.